Below, one T cell receptor beta chain is given with its context. This record comes from a study of T cells after yellow fever vaccination. MiXCR, run by TCRdb on the 5' RACE reads, gives a single entry per CDR3 protein. The sample has almost 600,000 distinct CDR3 sequences; roughly 12% are singletons. Sample: PBMCs, taken on the day of the yellow fever booster vaccination. This sequence originates from a man aged 30 to 39 who received the YFV17D yellow fever vaccine.

The CDR3 loop is CATSDLLRLYF. CDR3 DNA: TGTGCCACCAGTGATTTGTTACGTCTGTACTTC. This chain uses TRBV24-1 with TRBJ2-7; D is unresolved. This CDR3 region has 11 residues. CDR1 and CDR2 from the germline V gene are KGHDR and SFDVKD. V shed 0 bases and J shed 12 bases, with 8 bases lying between them.